The TCR beta chain described here comes from a study of T cells in Graves' hyperthyroidism and ophthalmopathy. This CDR3 contains 13 residues. Germline V CDR1 and CDR2: SGHRS, YFSETQ. Comments on this clonotype: What it binds is unknown. A read error may produce the germline difference seen at one junction end.

The study's findings and limits: In the blood, most expanded thyroid clonotypes above 0.001 appeared as well.

The investigators amplified TCR beta CDR3 regions from RNA transcripts. Using the HTBI primer set, a first-round RT-PCR was run on the TCR CDR3. Using its own MiXCR run on the multiplex PCR reads, TCRdb lists one record per CDR3 protein. The data contain more than 500,000 distinct CDR3 sequences, 40% to 55% of them singletons. The material sequenced was peripheral blood or thyroid tissue (not recorded which). This sequence originates from an adult woman with Graves' disease, either hyperthyroidism or ophthalmopathy (not recorded which). V gene TRBV5-1 combines with J gene TRBJ1-1; D is unresolved. For the CDR3, the DNA is TGCGCCAGCCGGCAACGTCCGAACACTGGAGCTTTCTTT. This encodes CASRQRPNTGAFF.